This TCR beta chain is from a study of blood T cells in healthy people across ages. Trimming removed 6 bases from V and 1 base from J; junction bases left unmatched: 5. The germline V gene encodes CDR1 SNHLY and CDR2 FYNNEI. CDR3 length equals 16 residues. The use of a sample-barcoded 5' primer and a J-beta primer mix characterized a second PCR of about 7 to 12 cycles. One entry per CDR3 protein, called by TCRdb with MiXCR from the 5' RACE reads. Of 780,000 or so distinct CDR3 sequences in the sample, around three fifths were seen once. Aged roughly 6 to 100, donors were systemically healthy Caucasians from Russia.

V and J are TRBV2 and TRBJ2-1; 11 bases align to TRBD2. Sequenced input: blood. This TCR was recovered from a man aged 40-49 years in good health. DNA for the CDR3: TGTGCCAGCAGGGAACTAGCGGGAGAGTCCTACAATGAGCAGTTCTTC. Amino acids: CASRELAGESYNEQFF.